These 30 T cell receptor beta chains originate from one sample sequenced in a study of T cells in Graves' hyperthyroidism and ophthalmopathy. What was amplified from RNA transcripts were TCR beta CDR3 regions. The TCR CDR3 first-round RT-PCR relied on the HTBI primer set. Each CDR3 protein is one row after TCRdb ran MiXCR on the multiplex PCR reads. The sample holds hundreds of thousands of distinct CDR3 sequences; more than 14% are singletons and the top ten take 9.5% to 15%. Material for sequencing was blood. The receptor source for this set is a woman between 50 and 59 years old with Graves' ophthalmopathy.

A word on this clonotype: This could be a read error, since a much larger clone is one nucleotide away. The conserved closing phenylalanine or tryptophan is absent in this CDR3, likely reflecting a read error. This chain connects TRBV28 to TRBJ2-7, with D perhaps matching TRBD2 (5 bases). The germline V gene encodes CDR1 MDHEN and CDR2 SYDVKM. This CDR3 has 16 residues. V lost 5 bases to trimming and J lost 1 base, with 18 bases between them. CDR3 amino acids: CASSLSGSLQSYEQYS. CDR3 coding DNA: TGTGCCAGCAGTCTCAGCGGATCCCTACAATCCTACGAGCAGTACTCC.

This clonotype was seen repeatedly, ten times or more. V and J are TRBV10-3 and TRBJ1-2; D not resolved. The CDR3 length is 13 residues. The V gene lost 7 bases and the J gene lost 5 bases, with 14 bases spanning the gap. Germline CDR1 is ENHRY and CDR2 is SYGVKD. CDR3 coding DNA: TGTGCCATCATGAAAGACGGACCGTATGGCTACACCTTC. It encodes CAIMKDGPYGYTF.

At least ten counts were recorded for this clonotype. This sequence joins TRBV12-3 or TRBV12-4 and TRBJ2-7; the D is unclear. The CDR3 has 15 amino acids. V shed 1 base and J shed 0 bases, with 10 bases lying between them. The CDR3 bases are TGTGCCAGCAGTTTAGTTCAGGACCACTCCTACGAGCAGTACTTC. Its translation: CASSLVQDHSYEQYF.

Ten or more counts support this clonotype. V usage is TRBV3-1 and J usage is TRBJ1-6; D unresolved. Trimming cost V 1 base and J 4 bases, with 8 bases left between them. CDR3 size: 15 residues. The germline V gene has CDR1 LGHDT and CDR2 YNNKEL (reference sequence). The chain's CDR3 is CASSQGAGYNSPLHF. The CDR3 nucleotides are TGTGCCAGCAGCCAAGGCGCCGGTTATAATTCACCCCTCCACTTT.

There are a few counts of this clonotype. The genes are TRBV28 and TRBJ2-5; possible D gene TRBD2, 6 bases. Germline CDR1 is MDHEN and CDR2 is SYDVKM. The CDR3 has 12 residues. V was clipped by 7 bases and J by 5 bases, with 11 bases between them. The DNA of the CDR3 is TGTGCCAGCACCGGGACTTTCGAGACCCAGTACTTC. Amino acid sequence: CASTGTFETQYF.

This clonotype came up many times. The V and J genes are TRBV6-2 or TRBV6-3 and TRBJ1-5; D ambiguous. The V end was cut by 3 bases, the J end by 5 bases, with 29 bases between. The germline CDR1 and CDR2 sequences are MNHEY and SVGEGT. The CDR3 spans 20 residues. In nucleotides, the CDR3 is TGTGCCAGCAGTTATCTTTGGCCCCTTCTTCCCGGGAGGACGGATCAGCCCCAGCATTTT. Translating it yields CASSYLWPLLPGRTDQPQHF.

J is TRBJ2-3 and V is TRBV5-4; D is undetermined. V lost 0 bases, J lost 4 bases, and 9 bases lay in between. This CDR3 has 14 amino acids. Germline CDR1 reads SGHNT; CDR2 reads YYREEE (reference sequence). The CDR3, as DNA: TGTGCCAGCAGCTTGGCCACCGGCGCAGATACGCAGTATTTT. Encoded protein: CASSLATGADTQYF.

With respect to this clonotype: One end of the junction varies from germline; a read error may be responsible. The chain couples TRBV6-2 or TRBV6-3 to TRBJ2-7; no firm D call. The CDR3 runs 19 residues. Germline CDR1 reads MNHEY; CDR2 reads SVGEGT. The CDR3 loop reads CAGSWGLGKYRPNLYEQYF. CDR3 coding DNA: TGTGCCGGCAGTTGGGGTCTGGGGAAATACAGACCTAACCTTTACGAGCAGTACTTC.

This clonotype was detected many times. V gene TRBV4-1 combines with J gene TRBJ1-1; possibly TRBD1 for D (5 bases). This CDR3 is 17 amino acids long. V lost 1 base, J lost 1 base, and 16 bases lay in between. Germline loops: CDR1 MGHRA, CDR2 YSYEKL. CDR3 bases: TGCGCCAGCAGCCAAGCGGTATTGGTCAGGGAGAACACTGAAGCTTTCTTT. Its translation is CASSQAVLVRENTEAFF.

V gene TRBV27 combines with J gene TRBJ1-2; 7 bases match TRBD1. Per germline, CDR1 MNHEY and CDR2 SMNVEV (reference sequence). Trimming took 7 bases from V and 5 from J; bases not matched to a gene: 4. This CDR3 region has 12 residues. Here the CDR3 DNA reads TGTGCCAGCAAAGGGGGCAGTTATGGCTACACCTTC. Translating gives CASKGGSYGYTF.

This clonotype came up many times. The chain has TRBV11-3 and TRBJ1-2; D perhaps matches TRBD1 (5 bases). V was shortened by 0 bases and J by 1 base, with 15 bases between the two germline ends. Germline CDR1 SGHNT, CDR2 YENEEA. The CDR3 is 17 amino acids. The CDR3 nucleotides are TGTGCCAGCAGCTTAGATGGGTCCGAGGGGATTAACTATGGCTACACCTTC. It encodes CASSLDGSEGINYGYTF.

This chain connects TRBV6-2 or TRBV6-3 to TRBJ2-7, with TRBD2 identical over 11 bases. Germline-derived CDR1 and CDR2 are MNHEY and SVGEGT. This CDR3 is built from 16 residues. The junction had 7 bases not matched to a gene; V was cut back by 2 bases and J by 4 bases. CDR3 bases: TGTGCCAGCAGTTACGAACCCGGGACTAGCGGTTACGAGCAGTACTTC. As protein: CASSYEPGTSGYEQYF.

Concerning this clonotype: One end of the junction fails to match germline, which may point to a read error. This chain links TRBV10-3 with TRBJ2-3, with D possibly matching TRBD2 (6 bases). The CDR3 is made up of 18 amino acids. Germline loops: CDR1 ENHRY, CDR2 SYGVKD. The CDR3 spells CAISDIPGLTPSTNTQYF. As DNA, the CDR3 is TGTGCCATCAGTGATATCCCGGGACTTACTCCTAGCACAAATACGCAGTATTTT.

This clonotype was seen many times. The chain carries TRBV5-1 and TRBJ2-3, with a tentative D call TRBD1 (6 bases). The V gene's germline CDR1 is SGHRS and CDR2 YFSETQ. This CDR3 spans 14 amino acids. The V and J ends lost 4 bases and 2 bases respectively, with 11 bases between them. The CDR3 spells CASSQRQVTDTQYF. CDR3 in DNA: TGCGCCAGCAGCCAAAGACAGGTCACAGATACGCAGTATTTT.

This clonotype was picked up many times. The chain recombines TRBV9 with TRBJ2-1; 10 bases are shared with TRBD2. After removal of 0 bases from V and 4 bases from J, the junction contained 13 bases not matched to a gene. Germline V gene lookup returns CDR1 SGDLS and CDR2 YYNGEE. The CDR3 totals 19 residues. This CDR3 reads CASSVGIAGGGGIYNEQFF. The CDR3 DNA is TGTGCCAGCAGCGTAGGGATAGCGGGAGGTGGGGGTATATACAATGAGCAGTTCTTC.

This clonotype was seen many times. V and J are TRBV20-1 and TRBJ2-1, with 10 bases lining up with TRBD2. V was pared by 8 bases and J by 1 base, with 8 bases of the junction left unmatched. The CDR3 is 15 residues long. Germline loops: CDR1 DFQATT, CDR2 SNEGSKA (reference sequence). Here the CDR3 DNA reads TGCAGTCACATATGGACTAGCGGATCCTACAATGAGCAGTTCTTC. Encoded protein: CSHIWTSGSYNEQFF.

This clonotype was observed many times. The chain has TRBV20-1 and TRBJ2-5; D is perhaps TRBD1 (5 bases). The CDR3 runs to 15 residues. V lost 0 bases and J lost 4, with 15 bases in between. In germline, CDR1 is DFQATT, CDR2 SNEGSKA (reference sequence). DNA for the CDR3: TGCAGTGCTAGAGATAGTTCAGGGCCGGGAGAGACCCAGTACTTC. Translation gives CSARDSSGPGETQYF.

This clonotype was seen ten or more times. The chain recombines TRBV20-1 with TRBJ1-1, with TRBD1 as a possible D gene (5 bases). The V and J ends lost 5 bases and 1 base respectively, with 17 bases between them. This CDR3 is 15 amino acids long. Germline V gene data show CDR1 as DFQATT and CDR2 as SNEGSKA (reference sequence). The CDR3 region has the DNA TGCAGTGCTCCCGATCCGGGACGGAAGAACACTGAAGCTTTCTTT. Protein product: CSAPDPGRKNTEAFF.

A note on this clonotype: This may be a read error, as it is one base from a much larger clone. The chain uses TRBV11-3 and TRBJ1-5, with a weak D call TRBD1 (6 bases). Germline V lookup: CDR1 SGHNT, CDR2 YENEEA. This CDR3 has 13 amino acids. The CDR3: CASSLGFGQPLHF. The DNA for the CDR3 is TGTGCCAGCAGCTTAGGCTTCGGACAGCCCCTGCATTTT.

This clonotype appeared many times. The gene calls are TRBV30 and TRBJ2-2, with D perhaps matching TRBD1 or TRBD2 (5 bases each). CDR1 is GTSNPN and CDR2 is SVGIG in the germline V gene (reference sequence). The CDR3 loop spans 16 amino acids. The ends were cut back, 4 bases at V and 6 bases at J, with 21 bases in the middle. CDR3 loop: CAWTPIDTGDAGELFF. The CDR3 bases are TGTGCCTGGACCCCCATTGACACCGGGGACGCCGGGGAGCTGTTTTTT.

The rearrangement uses TRBV19 and TRBJ2-1; 9 bases line up with TRBD2. The germline V gene encodes CDR1 LNHDA and CDR2 SQIVND (reference sequence). The ends lost 2 bases at V and 9 bases at J; junction bases unmatched: 8. The CDR3 is 15 amino acids. This chain's CDR3 is CASSITLAGSSEQFF. CDR3 nucleotide sequence: TGTGCCAGTAGTATAACCCTAGCGGGATCGTCTGAGCAGTTCTTC.

The gene calls are TRBV13 and TRBJ2-7; D possibly corresponds to TRBD2 (6 bases). The CDR3 consists of 17 residues. Looked up from germline, CDR1 is PRHDT and CDR2 is FYEKMQ (reference sequence). V lost 3 bases to trimming and J lost 1 base, with 19 bases between them. The CDR3 loop reads CASSLGRGEFGSYEQYF. CDR3 coding DNA: TGTGCCAGCAGCTTGGGGCGGGGAGAATTCGGGTCCTACGAGCAGTACTTC.

The chain uses TRBV5-1 and TRBJ2-7, with a weak D call TRBD1 (5 bases). Between the trimmed V and J ends, which lost 4 bases and 1 base, there was a span of 24 bases. The CDR3 runs 18 residues. CDR1 and CDR2 from the germline V gene are SGHRS and YFSETQ. CDR3 DNA sequence: TGCGCCAGCAGCCTTTTGCCCTACTCTATGTCAGGGTCCTACGAGCAGTACTTC. Amino acids: CASSLLPYSMSGSYEQYF. Full variable domain (missing parts from reference TRBV5-1 and TRBJ2-7): KAGVTQTPRYLIKTRGQQVTLSCSPISGHRSVSWYQQTPGQGLQFLFEYFSETQRNKGNFPGRFSGRQFSNSRSEMNVSTLELGDSALYLCASSLLPYSMSGSYEQYFGPGTRLTVT.

This clonotype was seen repeatedly, ten times or more. The rearrangement joins TRBV28 to TRBJ1-4, with 8 bases fitting TRBD1. The CDR3 is 15 residues long. V shed 10 bases and J 6 bases; nucleotides not matched to a gene: 13. Germline CDR1 is MDHEN and CDR2 is SYDVKM. The CDR3 is CATSETGGVDEKLFF. CDR3 sequence (DNA): TGTGCCACGTCGGAAACAGGGGGGGTAGATGAAAAACTGTTTTTT.

This clonotype was counted a few times. A much larger clone sits a single nucleotide away, making a read error possible. The rearrangement uses TRBV3-1 and TRBJ1-6; no reliable D call. The CDR3 runs 15 residues. Per germline, CDR1 LGHDT and CDR2 YNNKEL (reference sequence). Trimming took 4 bases from V and 11 from J, leaving 18 bases between them. DNA for the CDR3: TGTGCCAGCAGCCCCCCACTACTTCGGAATCCACCCCTCCACTTT. Its translation is CASSPPLLRNPPLHF.

Ten or more counts support this clonotype. The chain couples TRBV3-1 to TRBJ2-3, with D perhaps TRBD1 (5 bases). The CDR3 contains 18 residues. V gave up 0 bases and J gave up 0 bases, with 16 bases separating them. Looked up from germline, CDR1 is LGHDT and CDR2 is YNNKEL (reference sequence). CDR3 in DNA: TGTGCCAGCAGCCAAGATTTCAACAGACAGCTTAGCACAGATACGCAGTATTTT. Its protein is CASSQDFNRQLSTDTQYF.

This clonotype was counted many times. The rearrangement uses TRBV18 and TRBJ1-2, with a possible D match to TRBD1 (5 bases). V shed 2 bases and J shed 3 bases, with 13 bases lying between them. The germline V gene encodes CDR1 KGHSH and CDR2 LQKENI. This CDR3 is 15 amino acids long. In DNA form, the CDR3 reads TGTGCCAGCTCACCAGTGCAGGGCAGAGACTATGGCTACACCTTC. Amino acids: CASSPVQGRDYGYTF.

This clonotype occurred many times. The rearrangement uses TRBV9 and TRBJ1-5; D is unresolved. Per germline, CDR1 SGDLS and CDR2 YYNGEE. V was pared by 2 bases and J by 3 bases, with 9 bases between. The CDR3 has 14 residues. CDR3 residues: CASSVGIVNQPQHF. Here the CDR3 DNA reads TGTGCCAGCAGCGTGGGTATTGTCAATCAGCCCCAGCATTTT.

This clonotype was detected many times. The chain couples TRBV20-1 to TRBJ2-5, with D maybe TRBD2 (5 bases). V was clipped by 6 bases and J by 3 bases, with 11 bases between them. From germline, CDR1 is DFQATT and CDR2 SNEGSKA (reference sequence). CDR3 size: 12 residues. The CDR3 coding sequence is TGCAGTGCAGATACTAGGAAAGAGACCCAGTACTTC. Translated: CSADTRKETQYF.

The table lists this clonotype with many counts. The genes are TRBV28 and TRBJ2-7; D not resolved. The CDR3 has 15 amino acids. Per the germline V gene, CDR1 is MDHEN and CDR2 is SYDVKM. The V and J ends lost 2 bases and 0 bases respectively, with 11 bases between them. CDR3 in amino acids: CASSLPASLSYEQYF. The CDR3 coding sequence is TGTGCCAGCAGTTTACCGGCCTCCCTCTCCTACGAGCAGTACTTC. The variable domain in full, completed from reference TRBV28 and TRBJ2-7, reads DVKVTQSSRYLVKRTGEKVFLECVQDMDHENMFWYRQDPGLGLRLIYFSYDVKMKEKGDIPEGYSVSREKKERFSLILESASTNQTSMYLCASSLPASLSYEQYFGPGTRLTVT.